One and the same sample provided the 2 T cell receptor beta chains below, sequenced in a study of CD8 T cells in ankylosing spondylitis. Each CDR3 protein gets one entry after TCRdb re-called the 5' RACE reads with MiXCR. The top ten clones hold approximately 0.97% of a sample with fewer than 450,000 distinct CDR3 sequences, 17% of them seen once. Study-level points and caveats: A TCR beta motif of under ten highly homologous variants appeared characteristic of ankylosing spondylitis blood.

The antigens for these receptors are not known. Source material: blood, either unsorted or a sorted T cell fraction (not recorded which). These receptors all come from a male donor with ankylosing spondylitis.

This sequence joins TRBV14 and TRBJ1-2; D not resolved. Germline V CDR1 and CDR2: SGHDN, FVKESK. This CDR3 region has 13 residues. The V end lost 0 bases, the J end lost 4 bases, and 6 bases lay between the germline ends. The CDR3 DNA reads TGTGCCAGCAGCCAAGAGAGAAGCTATGGCTACACCTTC. Translated, it gives CASSQERSYGYTF.

The chain is built from TRBV29-1 and TRBJ2-1, with D unclear. The V and J ends lost 5 bases and 0 bases respectively, with 14 bases between them. This CDR3 is 15 amino acids long. The germline V gene has CDR1 SQVTM and CDR2 ANQGSEA. The CDR3: CSVTGSASSYNEQFF. The CDR3 DNA reads as TGCAGCGTTACTGGATCGGCGAGCTCCTACAATGAGCAGTTCTTC.